This is a list of T cell receptor beta chains from one sample in a study of T cell repertoires in cytomegalovirus infection. TCRdb re-called the reads through MiXCR, storing one row per CDR3 protein. The data show approximately 100,000 distinct CDR3 sequences, with approximately 45% seen just once and just under 75% held by the top ten. Antigens of these TCRs are unknown. The specimen comprised CD8+ T cells from cultured PBMCs, sampled from culture after CMV antigen stimulation. These receptors all stem from a human donor in good health (CMV status not recorded). Some clones in this sample may be carry-over from other donors' samples. Both conserved end residues are part of each CDR3. The D gene is left open where the match is weak. Only part of the rows carry a size: once, few, many, or a class if the clone is expanded.

v_gene	d_gene	j_gene	abundance	CDR3aa	CDR3nt
TRBV20-1	TRBD2	TRBJ2-3	NA	CSATGLAASSTDTQYF	TGCAGTGCCACGGGACTAGCGGCGAGTAGCACAGATACGCAGTATTTT
TRBV27	TRBD1	TRBJ1-1	NA	CASSNRPTGGPEAFF	TGTGCCAGCAGTAATAGGCCTACAGGGGGCCCTGAAGCTTTCTTT
TRBV7-2	NA	TRBJ2-3	NA	CASSPRPPRITDTQYF	TGTGCCAGCAGCCCCCGCCCACCCAGAATCACAGATACGCAGTATTTT
TRBV28	TRBD2	TRBJ2-5	NA	CASSYTSGGAETQYF	TGTGCCAGCAGTTACACTAGCGGGGGGGCTGAGACCCAGTACTTC
TRBV9	TRBD2	TRBJ2-3	NA	CASSVGGLEADTQYF	TGTGCCAGCAGCGTAGGAGGACTAGAAGCAGATACGCAGTATTTT
TRBV15	NA	TRBJ1-1	once	CATGTGGNTEAFF	TGTGCCACTGGCACGGGAGGGAACACTGAAGCTTTCTTT
TRBV7-2	TRBD1	TRBJ1-1	NA	CASSFWTGTTEAFF	TGTGCCAGCAGCTTTTGGACAGGGACGACTGAAGCTTTCTTT
TRBV7-2	NA	TRBJ1-1	few	CASSPWGRAEAFF	TGTGCCAGCAGCCCCTGGGGGCGGGCTGAAGCTTTCTTT
TRBV3-1	TRBD2	TRBJ2-1	few	CASSQGGGNEQFF	TGTGCCAGCAGCCAAGGGGGGGGGAATGAGCAGTTCTTC
TRBV7-8	NA	TRBJ2-3	NA	CASSLIAWGADTQYF	TGTGCCAGCAGCTTAATAGCGTGGGGTGCAGATACGCAGTATTTT
TRBV3-1	NA	TRBJ2-3	NA	CASSHIPGDTDTQYF	TGTGCCAGCAGCCACATCCCGGGTGACACAGATACGCAGTATTTT
TRBV18	TRBD1	TRBJ1-6	many	CASSKDRGNSPLHF	TGTGCCAGCTCAAAAGACAGGGGTAATTCACCCCTCCACTTT
TRBV19	TRBD2	TRBJ2-1	NA	CASSIPSGGYNEQFF	TGTGCCAGTAGTATTCCCAGCGGGGGGTACAATGAGCAGTTCTTC
TRBV19	NA	TRBJ2-7	NA	CTSSMYPNGRNEQYF	TGTACCAGTAGTATGTACCCCAACGGTCGGAACGAGCAGTACTTC
TRBV6-8	NA	TRBJ2-2	once	CASSYPDTTGELFF	TGTGCCAGCAGTTACCCGGACACCACCGGGGAGCTGTTTTTT
TRBV25-1	TRBD1	TRBJ1-4	NA	CASSEWGTGVEKLFF	TGTGCCAGCAGTGAATGGGGGACAGGGGTGGAAAAACTGTTTTTT
TRBV7-6	TRBD2	TRBJ2-7	NA	CASSLGLAGGLSDEQYF	TGTGCCAGCAGCTTAGGGCTAGCGGGGGGATTGAGCGACGAGCAGTACTTC
TRBV29-1	NA	TRBJ1-1	NA	CSVEEYTEAFF	TGCAGCGTTGAAGAATACACTGAAGCTTTCTTT
TRBV12-3/TRBV12-4	TRBD1	TRBJ2-7	NA	CASSTGTGYEQYF	TGTGCCAGCAGTACCGGGACAGGTTACGAGCAGTACTTC
TRBV2	NA	TRBJ2-2	many	CASSGQNTGELFF	TGTGCCAGCAGTGGCCAGAACACCGGGGAGCTGTTTTTT
TRBV6-1	NA	TRBJ2-1	NA	CASSESGRGATEFF	TGTGCCAGCAGTGAATCGGGCCGGGGGGCTACAGAGTTCTTC
TRBV7-8	NA	TRBJ2-6	few	CASSSGANVLTF	TGTGCCAGCAGCTCTGGGGCCAACGTCCTGACTTTC
TRBV2	NA	TRBJ2-5	NA	CASSEGRTQETQYF	TGTGCCAGCAGTGAAGGACGGACCCAAGAGACCCAGTACTTC
TRBV28	NA	TRBJ1-1	many	CASSSDRLHNPRGTEAFF	TGTGCCAGCAGTTCAGATCGGTTACACAATCCTCGGGGCACTGAAGCTTTCTTT
TRBV20-1	NA	TRBJ1-5	NA	CSARSGPLYSNQPQHF	TGCAGTGCTAGGTCGGGTCCCCTATATAGCAATCAGCCCCAGCATTTT
TRBV5-1	NA	TRBJ2-1	NA	CASSLEATSRYNEQFF	TGCGCCAGCAGCTTGGAGGCCACAAGTCGATACAATGAGCAGTTCTTC
TRBV27	TRBD1	TRBJ1-5	few	CASSLSGQGWNQPQHF	TGTGCCAGCAGTTTATCGGGACAGGGGTGGAATCAGCCCCAGCATTTT
TRBV2	TRBD2	TRBJ2-5	few	CASTLSGGQETQYF	TGTGCCAGCACCTTAAGCGGGGGACAAGAGACCCAGTACTTC
TRBV29-1	TRBD1	TRBJ1-2	NA	CSVEDRFYGYTF	TGCAGCGTTGAGGACAGGTTCTATGGCTACACCTTC
TRBV27	NA	TRBJ1-5	NA	CATRDILGDQPQHF	TGTGCCACCCGGGACATATTAGGCGATCAGCCCCAGCATTTT
TRBV7-2	TRBD2	TRBJ2-5	NA	CASSSTSGLRETQYF	TGTGCCAGCAGCTCCACTAGCGGGCTTCGGGAGACCCAGTACTTC
TRBV7-6	NA	TRBJ2-1	few	CASSLVGAGAYEQFF	TGTGCCAGCAGCTTAGTAGGGGCGGGGGCATATGAGCAGTTCTTC
TRBV7-4	TRBD1	TRBJ1-2	NA	CASRNSEIIQGAINYGYTF	TGTGCCAGCAGAAACAGCGAAATCATACAGGGGGCGATTAACTATGGCTACACCTTC
TRBV2	NA	TRBJ1-2	NA	CATRGTNYGYTF	TGTGCCACTCGGGGGACTAACTATGGCTACACCTTC
TRBV12-3/TRBV12-4	TRBD1	TRBJ1-2	NA	CASRGLTGQGWYGYTF	TGTGCCAGCAGGGGTTTAACGGGACAGGGGTGGTATGGCTACACCTTC
TRBV7-2	TRBD1	TRBJ1-1	NA	CASSLGTGRWGSTEAFF	TGTGCCAGCAGCCTTGGGACAGGGAGATGGGGGAGCACTGAAGCTTTCTTT
TRBV12-3/TRBV12-4	TRBD1	TRBJ1-1	NA	CASSSPRTGIVSWDTEAFF	TGTGCCAGCAGTTCTCCTCGGACAGGGATCGTTTCGTGGGACACTGAAGCTTTCTTT
TRBV19	TRBD2	TRBJ2-3	NA	CASSIEGSGTDTQYF	TGTGCCAGTAGTATAGAGGGTAGCGGGACGGATACGCAGTATTTT
TRBV25-1	NA	TRBJ2-1	NA	CASSPRASAIYNEQFF	TGTGCCAGCAGTCCCCGGGCTAGCGCTATCTACAATGAGCAGTTCTTC
TRBV6-1	NA	TRBJ1-5	many	CASSESYGYQPQHF	TGTGCCAGCAGTGAATCTTATGGATATCAGCCCCAGCATTTT
TRBV7-9	NA	TRBJ1-1	many	CASRLGTTEAFF	TGTGCCAGCAGACTCGGGACAACTGAAGCTTTCTTT
TRBV11-3	NA	TRBJ2-3	few	CASKGITDTQYF	TGTGCCAGCAAGGGGATCACAGATACGCAGTATTTT
TRBV28	TRBD2	TRBJ2-2	NA	CASSLLELAGGVGELFF	TGTGCCAGCAGTTTATTAGAACTAGCGGGTGGTGTCGGGGAGCTGTTTTTT
TRBV5-5	NA	TRBJ1-2	NA	CASSLWGSRGYTF	TGTGCCAGCAGCTTGTGGGGCTCGCGAGGCTACACCTTC
TRBV19	NA	TRBJ1-5	few	CASSIGVLNQPQHF	TGTGCCAGTAGTATTGGGGTCCTCAATCAGCCCCAGCATTTT
TRBV3-1	NA	TRBJ2-5	NA	CASSQDRQPLYQETQYF	TGTGCCAGCAGCCAAGATCGTCAGCCCCTGTACCAAGAGACCCAGTACTTC
TRBV20-1	NA	TRBJ2-5	NA	CSARDLRAPQETQYF	TGCAGTGCTAGAGATCTCAGGGCACCACAAGAGACCCAGTACTTC
TRBV28	NA	TRBJ2-1	NA	CASSLGTAGYEQFF	TGTGCCAGCAGTCTCGGGACGGCCGGCTATGAGCAGTTCTTC
TRBV10-3	TRBD1	TRBJ1-2	NA	CAISAHNRDRHGYIF	TGTGCCATCAGTGCCCACAATCGGGACAGGCATGGCTACATCTTC
TRBV7-6	NA	TRBJ2-3	few	CASSLFEDTQYF	TGTGCCAGCAGCTTATTTGAAGATACGCAGTATTTT
TRBV15	NA	TRBJ2-7	NA	CATSLGWGSYEQYF	TGTGCCACCAGCCTCGGGTGGGGCAGTTACGAGCAGTACTTC
TRBV2	TRBD1	TRBJ1-2	NA	CASSEDRNYGYTF	TGTGCCAGCAGTGAGGACAGGAACTATGGCTACACCTTC
TRBV28	TRBD1	TRBJ1-5	NA	CASRSTGSTLNQPQHF	TGTGCCAGCAGGTCGACAGGGTCGACGCTAAACCAGCCCCAGCATTTT
TRBV2	NA	TRBJ2-1	few	CASSESASLGYNEQFF	TGTGCCAGCAGTGAATCGGCTTCCTTAGGGTACAATGAGCAGTTCTTC